This T cell receptor beta chain originates from a study of T-cell memory formation after mild COVID-19. Findings of the study overall: Clones which contracted sat mainly in CM and EM if CD4+, and in EMRA if CD8+.

A word on this clonotype: What it binds is not known.

TCRdb re-derived calls from the 5' RACE reads in MiXCR, one entry per CDR3 protein. The data hold around 450,000 distinct CDR3 sequences, with 20% observed a single time. What was sequenced was PBMCs or a T cell subset sorted from them (not recorded which). The sequence derives from an adult woman who had mild COVID-19 (a few samples of this study predate the infection). Cell type and time point are not known.

This CDR3 is CASSDGRRGRRREQYF. As DNA, the CDR3 is TGTGCCAGCAGTGATGGGAGGAGGGGGCGCCGGCGGGAGCAGTACTTC. The chain carries TRBV6-1 and TRBJ2-7; a weak D match, TRBD1 (7 bases). V was cut by 3 bases and J by 7 bases, with 22 bases left in between. Germline V CDR1 and CDR2: MNHNS, SASEGT. CDR3 length equals 16 residues.